These 20 T cell receptor beta chains came from one sample sequenced in a study of blood T cells in healthy people across ages. A second PCR of about 6 to 11 cycles used a sample-barcoded 5' primer and a J-beta primer mix. TCRdb re-derived calls from the 5' RACE reads in MiXCR, one entry per CDR3 protein. This table has hundreds of thousands of distinct CDR3 sequences, under 55% appearing once. Sequencing input: blood. The receptors stem from a man aged 60 to 69 in good health.

This clonotype turned up a few times. The V and J genes are TRBV4-2 and TRBJ2-5, with D uncertain. Trimming stripped 0 bases from V and 7 bases from J, with 12 bases between. The CDR3 runs to 14 residues. CDR1 and CDR2 from the germline V gene are LGHNA and YNFKEQ. The chain's CDR3 is CASSQDGVFRTQYF. The CDR3 DNA reads as TGTGCCAGCAGCCAAGATGGAGTTTTCCGGACCCAGTACTTC.

This clonotype was observed a handful of times. CDR3 protein: CASSVTSFYEQYF. DNA of the CDR3: TGTGCCAGCAGCGTCACTAGTTTCTACGAGCAGTACTTC. The chain combines TRBV7-2 with TRBJ2-7; TRBD2 might be the D (5 bases). Trimming cost V 5 bases and J 3 bases, with 11 bases left between them. Germline V gene sequence: CDR1 SGHTA, CDR2 FQGNSA. The CDR3 has 13 residues. The variable domain in full, with the rest retrieved from reference TRBV7-2 and TRBJ2-7, is GAGVSQSPSNKVTEKGKDVELRCDPISGHTALYWYRQSLGQGLEFLIYFQGNSAPDKSGLPSDRFSAERTGGSVSTLTIQRTQQEDSAVYLCASSVTSFYEQYFGPGTRLTVT.

This clonotype has a handful of counts. The chain combines TRBV6-5 with TRBJ1-1; possibly TRBD1 for D (5 bases). The CDR3 has 15 residues. CDR1 MNHEY and CDR2 SVGAGI come from the germline V gene. The germline V and J ends were trimmed by 0 bases and 4 bases, with 12 bases remaining between them. As DNA, the CDR3 is TGTGCCAGCAGTTACTCGTCCGGGGGGTTCACTGAAGCTTTCTTT. This encodes CASSYSSGGFTEAFF.

This sequence joins TRBV4-3 and TRBJ2-1; 10 bases line up with TRBD2. Germline V lookup: CDR1 LGHNA, CDR2 YSLEER. There are 15 residues in the CDR3. Trimming cost V 6 bases and J 3 bases; bases outside gene matches: 5. In nucleotides, the CDR3 is TGCGCCAGCAGACCGTCTAGCGGGGGCTACAATGAGCAGTTCTTC. Its translation is CASRPSSGGYNEQFF.

The rearrangement uses TRBV20-1 and TRBJ1-1; no reliable D call. The length of the CDR3 is 11 residues. V shed 1 base and J shed 11 bases, with 11 bases lying between them. Per germline, CDR1 DFQATT and CDR2 SNEGSKA (reference sequence). The CDR3 nucleotides read TGCAGTGCTAGAGGGTTGGATTACGCTTTCTTT. As protein: CSARGLDYAFF.

Only a few counts were recorded for this clonotype. This chain links TRBV5-1 with TRBJ2-5, with a tentative D call TRBD2 (5 bases). The V end lost 0 bases, the J end lost 7 bases, and 13 bases lay between the germline ends. Looked up from germline, CDR1 is SGHRS and CDR2 is YFSETQ. The CDR3 has 14 residues. In DNA, the CDR3 is TGCGCCAGCAGCTTGGAGGTCGGGGAAGGGACCCAGTACTTC. This codes for CASSLEVGEGTQYF.

The table lists this clonotype with a few counts. The chain has TRBV7-2 and TRBJ2-1; 7 bases agree with TRBD2. The CDR3 extends over 16 amino acids. J gave up 0 bases and V 5 bases, and 7 bases lay outside the gene matches. Germline V gene data show CDR1 as SGHTA and CDR2 as FQGNSA. CDR3 sequence (DNA): TGTGCCAGCAGCCGAAACGGGGGGATCTCCTACAATGAGCAGTTCTTC. This sequence encodes CASSRNGGISYNEQFF.

V usage is TRBV12-3 or TRBV12-4 and J usage is TRBJ1-1; no clear D gene. V gave up 2 bases and J gave up 0 bases, with 7 bases separating them. The CDR3 sequence is 14 residues long. CDR3 coding DNA: TGTGCCAGCAGTTTAACAAGTTTGAACACTGAAGCTTTCTTT. This gives the protein CASSLTSLNTEAFF.

The rearrangement uses TRBV5-1 and TRBJ2-3; TRBD2 might be the D (7 bases). CDR1 is SGHRS and CDR2 is YFSETQ in the germline V gene. This CDR3 has 14 amino acids. Trimming took 4 bases from V and 4 from J, leaving 13 bases between them. CDR3 region: CASSPTGRADTQYF. In DNA form, the CDR3 reads TGCGCCAGCAGCCCAACAGGGAGGGCAGATACGCAGTATTTT.

On this clonotype itself: A read error is possible here, since a much larger clone lies one base away. The CDR3 bases are TGTGCCAGCAGTTCCGCGACAGGGACCTACGAGCAGTACTTC. It specifies CASSSATGTYEQYF. This chain joins TRBV6-6 and TRBJ2-7, with 7 nucleotides matching TRBD1. V trimming: 4 bases; J trimming: 2 bases; junction bases outside the gene matches: 5. Germline lookup yields CDR1 MNHNY and CDR2 SVGAGI (reference sequence). The CDR3 runs 14 residues.

This clonotype was counted only a few times. The chain recombines TRBV20-1 with TRBJ1-6; 9 positions match TRBD1. V trimming: 0 bases; J trimming: 9 bases; junction bases outside the gene matches: 6. CDR1 and CDR2 from the germline V gene are DFQATT and SNEGSKA (reference sequence). This CDR3 is built from 15 residues. The DNA of the CDR3 is TGCAGTGCTAGAGATTCGGGGACAGGGAGTTCACCCCTCCACTTT. Translated, it gives CSARDSGTGSSPLHF.

This clonotype was recorded a few times. The CDR3 region is CAWSVVDVGEQFF. CDR3 in DNA: TGTGCCTGGAGTGTCGTCGATGTCGGTGAGCAGTTCTTC. The chain recombines TRBV30 with TRBJ2-1; D is unresolved. Trimming removed 0 bases from V and 9 bases from J, with 12 bases in between. The CDR3 extends over 13 amino acids. Germline V CDR1 and CDR2: GTSNPN, SVGIG (reference sequence). Full variable domain (outside the CDR3, taken from reference TRBV30 and TRBJ2-1): SQTIHQWPATLVQPVGSPLSLECTVEGTSNPNLYWYRQAAGRGLQLLFYSVGIGQISSEVPQNLSASRPQDRQFILSSKKLLLSDSGFYLCAWSVVDVGEQFFGPGTRLTVL.

This clonotype turned up a few times. This chain connects TRBV4-3 to TRBJ1-1; D gene uncertain. Germline V gives CDR1 LGHNA, CDR2 YSLEER. CDR3 length: 14 amino acids. V lost 0 bases to trimming and J lost 0 bases, with 5 bases between them. The CDR3 protein is CASSQELMNTEAFF. The CDR3 DNA is TGCGCCAGCAGCCAAGAACTGATGAACACTGAAGCTTTCTTT.

V gene TRBV11-2 combines with J gene TRBJ2-2; D possibly corresponds to TRBD1 (5 bases). The V and J ends lost 2 bases and 8 bases respectively, with 9 bases between them. The CDR3 spans 13 residues. Per germline, CDR1 SGHAT and CDR2 FQNNGV. The DNA for the CDR3 is TGTGCCAGCAGCTTACAGGGTCGGGGGGAGCTGTTTTTT. Its translation is CASSLQGRGELFF.

Concerning this clonotype itself: This may arise from a read error, as a much more abundant clone is one base away. The gene calls are TRBV3-1 and TRBJ1-1; no reliable D call. The CDR3 contains 15 residues. Germline CDR1 and CDR2: LGHDT and YNNKEL (reference sequence). The CDR3 loop is CVSSPKGVMNTEAFF. The CDR3 nucleotides read TGTGTCAGCAGCCCCAAAGGCGTAATGAACACTGAAGCTTTCTTT.

The V call is TRBV20-1, the J call TRBJ2-6, with TRBD1 matching over 7 bases. The CDR3 spans 16 residues. V shed 3 bases, J shed 1 base, and the junction held 6 bases outside the gene matches. The germline V gene encodes CDR1 DFQATT and CDR2 SNEGSKA (reference sequence). The CDR3 region is CSASPGGVSGANVLTF. The CDR3, as DNA: TGCAGTGCTAGCCCAGGGGGAGTTTCTGGGGCCAACGTCCTGACTTTC.

With respect to this clonotype: The junction departs from the called germline gene at one end, perhaps through a read error. V and J are TRBV28 and TRBJ2-5; D might be TRBD1 or TRBD2, each matching 5 bases. CDR3 length: 12 residues. CDR1 and CDR2 from the germline V gene are MDHEN and SYDVKM. DNA of the CDR3: TGTGTCAGCAGTCTTGGGGGTTGGACCCAGTACTTC. This sequence encodes CVSSLGGWTQYF.

There are a few counts of this clonotype. The gene calls are TRBV6-2 or TRBV6-3 and TRBJ2-1; 9 bases are a match to TRBD2. The CDR3 spans 15 residues. Germline V CDR1 and CDR2: MNHEY, SVGEGT. V dropped 7 bases and J dropped 10; count of bases not matched to a gene: 14. The CDR3 here is CASIASSGVTKEQFF. In DNA form, the CDR3 reads TGTGCCAGCATTGCTTCTAGCGGGGTAACAAAAGAGCAGTTCTTC.

The chain uses TRBV20-1 and TRBJ2-1; TRBD2 aligns across 8 bases. Germline V lookup: CDR1 DFQATT, CDR2 SNEGSKA (reference sequence). CDR3 length equals 15 residues. The trim removed 0 bases at V and 8 bases at J, leaving 9 bases unmatched. CDR3 nucleotide sequence: TGCAGTGCTAGAGATAACGGGGGGGCCTTGGATGAGCAGTTCTTC. Protein sequence: CSARDNGGALDEQFF.

This clonotype was recorded only once. The V call is TRBV12-3 or TRBV12-4, the J call TRBJ1-1; D uncertain. The CDR3 has 13 residues. Trimming removed 5 bases at V and 11 bases at J, with 18 bases between. CDR3: CASSVRHTGEAFF. The CDR3 DNA follows: TGTGCCAGCAGTGTCCGGCACACCGGTGAGGCTTTCTTT.